This T cell receptor beta chain comes out of a study of blood T cell repertoires in COVID-19. This clone was counted a few times. The ends lost 7 bases at V and 0 bases at J; junction bases unmatched: 5. The CDR3 loop spans 14 amino acids. CDR1 and CDR2 from the germline V gene are MNHEY and SVGAGI. The method was immunoSEQ multiplex PCR; TCRdb's version includes in-frame clones alone and lacks a portion of them. The repertoire consists of some 220,000 clones, with roughly nine tenths occurring once and the leading ten covering about an eighth. The sequence derives from a young woman who had recovered from COVID-19. The chain employs TRBV6-5 and TRBJ1-1, with TRBD1 identical over 7 bases. The sequencing input was peripheral blood. CDR3 in DNA: TGTGCCAGCATAGACAGGGTACTGAACACTGAAGCTTTCTTT. Amino acid sequence: CASIDRVLNTEAFF.